This T cell receptor (beta chain) was identified in a study of blood T cell repertoires in COVID-19. The wider study: Some COVID-19 samples were acute and others convalescent; all came from the United States, Italy and Spain.

Germline lookup yields CDR1 SSHAT and CDR2 FNYEAQ (reference sequence). This CDR3 is built from 13 residues. V lost 5 bases, J lost 3 bases, and 10 bases lay in between. Original analysis: It was from reference gene primer amplification that nucleated cell counts were estimated. Only in-frame clones appear in the TCRdb table, and some are missing; sequencing was by immunoSEQ multiplex PCR. That table is the source of V, J and clone size, and D and trimming were worked out from the DNA. The sample has approximately 150,000 clones, around 87% seen once; the top ten hold 5.5% to 7.5%. This receptor was identified in a man older than 75 with acute or convalescent COVID-19. Sequenced material: peripheral blood. The J gene is TRBJ2-5, the V gene TRBV7-7; tentative D call: TRBD2 (5 bases). The CDR3 sequence is CASSITGKETQYF. The CDR3 DNA follows: TGTGCCAGCAGCATTACGGGGAAAGAGACCCAGTACTTC.